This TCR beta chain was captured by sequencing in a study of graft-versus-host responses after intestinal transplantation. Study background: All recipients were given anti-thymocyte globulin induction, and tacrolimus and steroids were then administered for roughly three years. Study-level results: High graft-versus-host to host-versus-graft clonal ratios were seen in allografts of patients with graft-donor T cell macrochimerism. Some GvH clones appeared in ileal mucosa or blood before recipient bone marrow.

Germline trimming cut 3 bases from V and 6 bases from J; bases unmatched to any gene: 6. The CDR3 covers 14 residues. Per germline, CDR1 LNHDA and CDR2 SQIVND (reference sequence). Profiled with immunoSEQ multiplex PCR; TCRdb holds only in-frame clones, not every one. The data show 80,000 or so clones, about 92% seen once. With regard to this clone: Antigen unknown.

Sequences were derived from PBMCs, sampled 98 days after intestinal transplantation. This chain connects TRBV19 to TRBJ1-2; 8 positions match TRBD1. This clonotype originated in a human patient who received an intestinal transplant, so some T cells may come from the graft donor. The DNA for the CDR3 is TGTGCCAGTAGTATCCTCCAGGGGGCGAATGGCTACACCTTC. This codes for CASSILQGANGYTF.